These T cell receptor beta chains were read from a single sample in a study of blood T cell repertoires in COVID-19. The method was immunoSEQ multiplex PCR; TCRdb's version includes in-frame clones alone and lacks a portion of them. The sample lists around 220,000 clones, around 85% seen once, with approximately 5% in the top ten. The specimen was peripheral blood. These TCRs come from a human donor in a cohort sampled during active COVID-19. Each CDR3 is given with its conserved first and last residue. A D gene is named only where the DNA matches it firmly. Size is omitted from some rows. Given values are once, few, many or a class for expanded clones.

v_gene	abundance	j_gene	d_gene	CDR3aa	CDR3nt
TRBV3-1/TRBV3-2	-	TRBJ1-2	TRBD1	CASSHLGQGNSGYTF	TGTGCCAGCAGCCACCTTGGACAGGGTAACTCTGGCTACACCTTC
TRBV28	-	TRBJ1-1	-	CATGAPNTEAFF	TGTGCCACCGGTGCCCCCAACACTGAAGCTTTCTTT
TRBV6-5	-	TRBJ2-7	-	CASSSRLAGGYEQYF	TGTGCCAGCAGTTCCCGCTTGGCAGGCGGGTACGAGCAGTACTTC
TRBV6-6	-	TRBJ2-4	TRBD1	CASNLGGAAKNIQYF	TGTGCCAGCAACCTAGGGGGCGCGGCCAAAAACATTCAGTACTTC
TRBV7-9	few	TRBJ2-7	TRBD2	CASSLDYLAAYEQYF	TGTGCCAGCAGCTTAGATTACCTAGCGGCCTACGAGCAGTACTTC
TRBV19	-	TRBJ2-7	-	CASSRDSNYEQYF	TGTGCCAGTAGTCGTGACAGCAACTACGAGCAGTACTTC
TRBV19	few	TRBJ1-2	TRBD1	CASRQTGTLNYGYTF	TGTGCCAGTAGACAGACAGGGACCCTTAACTATGGCTACACCTTC
TRBV10-3	-	TRBJ2-7	-	CASGQRSYEQYF	TGTGCCTCGGGACAACGGTCCTACGAGCAGTACTTC
TRBV30	once	TRBJ1-4	-	CASRGGIGEKLFF	TGTGCCTCCCGAGGAGGAATCGGTGAAAAATTGTTTTTT
TRBV19	-	TRBJ1-1	-	CASSIITRGQNTEAFF	TGTGCCAGTAGTATAATTACCAGGGGCCAAAACACTGAAGCTTTCTTT
TRBV10-2	-	TRBJ1-5	-	CATKQSYSNQPQHF	TGCGCCACTAAACAGAGTTATAGCAATCAGCCCCAGCATTTT
TRBV7-2	-	TRBJ2-6	-	CASSLGGAGANVLTF	TGTGCCAGCAGCTTAGGGGGCGCTGGGGCCAACGTCCTGACTTTC
TRBV7-2	-	TRBJ2-3	TRBD2	CASRLTSPTQYF	TGTGCCAGCAGGCTGACTAGCCCAACGCAGTATTTT
TRBV9	once	TRBJ1-2	TRBD1	CASSGTGGSYGYTF	TGTGCCAGCAGTGGAACAGGGGGCAGCTATGGCTACACCTTC
TRBV19	once	TRBJ1-1	TRBD1	CASSPGTGMNTEAFF	TGTGCCAGTAGTCCGGGGACAGGGATGAACACTGAAGCTTTCTTT
TRBV3-1/TRBV3-2	-	TRBJ2-1	-	CASSQEGGVYNEQFF	TGTGCCAGCAGCCAAGAGGGCGGGGTCTACAATGAGCAGTTCTTC
TRBV4-3	-	TRBJ1-1	-	CASSQEPGRTEAFF	TGCGCCAGCAGCCAAGAACCAGGCCGCACTGAAGCTTTCTTT
TRBV7-2	-	TRBJ2-3	TRBD2	CASSPHSSGTFSTDTQYF	TGTGCCAGCAGCCCCCATTCTAGCGGGACCTTTAGCACAGATACGCAGTATTTT
TRBV5-1	-	TRBJ2-1	-	CASSLHTGRSEQFF	TGCGCCAGCAGCTTACACACAGGGCGCTCTGAGCAGTTCTTC
TRBV18	once	TRBJ2-7	-	CASSPDRTYEQYF	TGTGCCAGCTCACCCGACAGAACCTACGAGCAGTACTTC
TRBV5-6	-	TRBJ2-7	TRBD1	CASSARDRGLGEQYF	TGTGCCAGCAGCGCCCGGGACAGGGGGCTCGGGGAGCAGTACTTC
TRBV28	-	TRBJ1-1	-	CASSLTPGGEPKAFF	TGTGCCAGCAGTTTGACCCCGGGGGGCGAGCCAAAAGCTTTCTTT
TRBV23-1	-	TRBJ1-5	TRBD1	CASPPTWGDGTAHSNQPQHF	TGCGCCAGCCCCCCCACCTGGGGCGATGGGACAGCTCATAGCAATCAGCCCCAGCATTTT
TRBV27	-	TRBJ1-2	-	CASSSGGRGFYGYTF	TGTGCCAGCAGTTCGGGGGGACGGGGATTCTATGGCTACACCTTC
TRBV27	-	TRBJ2-7	-	CASSSPAGALYEQYF	TGTGCCAGCAGTTCGCCCGCAGGGGCTCTCTACGAGCAGTACTTC
TRBV12-5	-	TRBJ2-7	-	CASGRDSQYEQYF	TGTGCTAGTGGACGGGACTCCCAGTACGAGCAGTACTTC
TRBV27	-	TRBJ2-7	TRBD2	CASRRLAGVSHEQYF	TGTGCCAGCAGAAGACTAGCGGGAGTTTCCCACGAGCAGTACTTC
TRBV10-3	few	TRBJ1-5	-	CAISEDRGNQPQHF	TGTGCCATCAGCGAAGACAGAGGCAATCAGCCCCAGCATTTT
TRBV3-1/TRBV3-2	-	TRBJ1-5	-	CASSPTNNRGNQPQHF	TGTGCCAGCAGCCCGACAAATAACAGGGGCAATCAGCCCCAGCATTTT
TRBV7-2	-	TRBJ1-5	TRBD1	CASSPWGQGASQPQHF	TGTGCCAGCAGCCCGTGGGGACAGGGGGCTTCCCAGCCCCAGCATTTT
TRBV10-3	-	TRBJ2-7	-	CAIGRRVGSYEQYF	TGTGCCATCGGGCGGCGGGTCGGTTCCTACGAGCAGTACTTC
TRBV28	-	TRBJ1-3	TRBD1	CASRPTGGTNTIYF	TGTGCCAGCAGACCGACAGGGGGGACAAACACCATATATTTT
TRBV30	once	TRBJ2-1	TRBD2	CAWSVWAGDFHEQFF	TGTGCCTGGAGTGTCTGGGCGGGAGATTTCCATGAGCAGTTCTTC
TRBV9	-	TRBJ1-2	TRBD1	CASSLGTAYGYTF	TGTGCCAGCAGCCTCGGGACAGCCTATGGCTACACCTTC
TRBV19	-	TRBJ2-3	-	CASRDGFQDTQYF	TGTGCCAGTAGAGACGGGTTTCAAGATACGCAGTATTTT
TRBV7-2	-	TRBJ1-1	TRBD1	CASSLRGQGIGNTEAFF	TGTGCCAGCAGCTTAAGAGGACAGGGAATCGGGAACACTGAAGCTTTCTTT
TRBV11-2	-	TRBJ1-5	-	CASSRTTQGNQPQHF	TGTGCCAGCAGCAGAACTACTCAGGGGAATCAGCCCCAGCATTTT
TRBV6-6	-	TRBJ2-5	-	CASSYSVTVQETQYF	TGTGCCAGCAGTTACTCGGTCACTGTTCAAGAGACCCAGTACTTC
TRBV7-2	-	TRBJ2-7	TRBD1	CASSSGTGRYEQYF	TGTGCCAGCAGCTCCGGGACAGGGCGCTACGAGCAGTACTTC
TRBV6-2/TRBV6-3	-	TRBJ2-7	TRBD1	CASSYRGPNEQYF	TGTGCCAGCAGTTACAGGGGGCCAAACGAGCAGTACTTC
TRBV19	-	TRBJ1-1	-	CASSLTGENTEAFF	TGTGCCAGTAGTTTGACAGGTGAGAACACTGAAGCTTTCTTT
TRBV9	few	TRBJ2-6	TRBD2	CASSTLAGPSGANVLTF	TGTGCCAGCAGCACACTAGCGGGACCCTCTGGGGCCAACGTCCTGACTTTC
TRBV18	few	TRBJ1-1	-	CASSPPQSEAFF	TGTGCCAGCTCACCACCCCAGTCTGAAGCTTTCTTT
TRBV5-1	-	TRBJ2-7	-	CASSLANDLGREQYF	TGCGCCAGCAGCTTGGCCAACGACCTAGGCCGCGAGCAGTACTTC
TRBV7-6	-	TRBJ2-7	TRBD2	CASSSGLDSYEQYF	TGTGCCAGCAGTTCGGGACTAGACTCCTACGAGCAGTACTTC
TRBV9	-	TRBJ2-1	TRBD2	CASSVGRVLAGSYNEQFF	TGTGCCAGCAGCGTGGGGCGGGTCTTAGCGGGATCCTACAATGAGCAGTTCTTC
TRBV5-1	-	TRBJ2-7	TRBD2	CASSLVPVAGSPYEQYF	TGCGCCAGCAGCTTGGTACCGGTAGCGGGTTCGCCCTACGAGCAGTACTTC
TRBV2	-	TRBJ1-1	-	CASSDSTEAFF	TGTGCCAGCAGTGATTCAACTGAAGCTTTCTTT
TRBV25-1	-	TRBJ2-2	-	CASSDGLTNTGELFF	TGTGCCAGCAGTGACGGACTGACGAACACCGGGGAGCTGTTTTTT
TRBV28	-	TRBJ2-7	TRBD1	CASSSPGQGREQYF	TGTGCCAGCAGCTCTCCGGGACAGGGGCGAGAGCAGTACTTC
TRBV19	-	TRBJ1-1	-	CASSPLPGNTEAFF	TGTGCCAGTAGTCCGCTCCCGGGGAACACTGAAGCTTTCTTT
TRBV28	-	TRBJ2-7	TRBD2	CASSFSGRGGNEQYF	TGTGCCAGCAGTTTCAGCGGGAGGGGGGGGAACGAGCAGTACTTC
TRBV14	-	TRBJ2-2	-	CASSQMRNTGELFF	TGTGCCAGCAGCCAGATGAGGAACACCGGGGAGCTGTTTTTT
TRBV28	-	TRBJ2-7	-	CASSLGGIYEQYF	TGTGCCAGCAGTTTAGGAGGGATCTACGAGCAGTACTTC
TRBV7-3	-	TRBJ2-5	-	CASSLSGGQETQYF	TGTGCCAGCAGCTTATCCGGGGGACAAGAGACCCAGTACTTC
TRBV29-1	-	TRBJ1-2	-	CSVVGAGYGYTF	TGCAGCGTTGTAGGGGCTGGCTATGGCTACACCTTC
TRBV19	once	TRBJ2-4	TRBD1	CASGNTGVQYF	TGTGCCAGTGGAAATACAGGGGTTCAGTACTTC
TRBV4-3	-	TRBJ2-7	TRBD2	CASSQAGLAGGPYEQYF	TGCGCCAGCAGCCAAGCCGGACTAGCGGGAGGGCCCTACGAGCAGTACTTC
TRBV5-1	-	TRBJ2-7	TRBD2	CASSHRTSGRAWEQYF	TGCGCCAGCAGCCACAGGACTAGCGGGAGGGCTTGGGAGCAGTACTTC